The 19 T cell receptor beta chains reported below all come from one sample, sequenced in a study of cytotoxic CD8 clonotypes in ibrutinib-treated CLL. Measured with immunoSEQ multiplex PCR; TCRdb has only the in-frame clones, and not every one. In the table there are just over 65,000 clones, more than 60% of which are singletons. Sequences were derived from PBMCs, sampled after 12 months of ibrutinib treatment. Source of these receptors: a human donor with chronic lymphocytic leukemia.

The genes are TRBV11-3 and TRBJ1-1; D is uncertain. The CDR3 runs to 13 residues. V lost 0 bases, J lost 7 bases, and 9 bases lay in between. CDR1 and CDR2 (germline): SGHNT, YENEEA. CDR3: CASSLDPSFEAFF. CDR3 coding DNA: TGTGCCAGCAGCTTAGATCCGTCCTTTGAAGCTTTCTTT.

The chain recombines TRBV5-1 with TRBJ2-5; 7 bases align to TRBD2. Trimming took 2 bases from V and 5 from J; bases not matched to a gene: 9. Looked up from germline, CDR1 is SGHRS and CDR2 is YFSETQ. This CDR3 spans 15 amino acids. The CDR3, as DNA: TGCGCCAGCAGCTTCGCCCGCGGGGGAGGTGAGACCCAGTACTTC. Protein sequence: CASSFARGGGETQYF.

The rearrangement uses TRBV7-9 and TRBJ2-7; D perhaps matches TRBD2 (5 bases). This CDR3 contains 12 residues. V lost 3 bases and J 7 bases, leaving 10 bases between the germline ends. The germline CDR1 and CDR2 sequences are SEHNR and FQNEAQ (reference sequence). DNA for the CDR3: TGTGCCAGCAGCTTGGGAGCGTGGGAGCAGTACTTC. Translated: CASSLGAWEQYF.

This clone qualifies as medium-sized. The J gene is TRBJ1-6, the V gene TRBV7-9; D is possibly TRBD1 (6 bases). CDR3 length: 14 residues. The germline V gene has CDR1 SEHNR and CDR2 FQNEAQ (reference sequence). Between the trimmed V and J ends, which lost 6 bases and 9 bases, there was a span of 15 bases. CDR3 sequence (DNA): TGTGCCAGCAGGGACAGCGGCATCTCTTCACCCCTCCACTTT. Protein sequence: CASRDSGISSPLHF.

The chain joins TRBV5-5 to TRBJ2-5; D may match TRBD1 or TRBD2 (5 bases each). Trimming shortened V by 2 bases and J by 5 bases, and 25 bases separated the two germline ends. CDR3 size: 18 residues. Germline assignment: CDR1 SGHKS and CDR2 YYEKEE (reference sequence). The CDR3 region is CASSLSPGRGLRGETQYF. Here the CDR3 DNA reads TGTGCCAGCAGCTTATCCCCCGGCCGGGGCCTCAGAGGGGAGACCCAGTACTTC. Drawing the rest from reference TRBV5-5 and TRBJ2-5, the complete variable domain is DAGVTQSPTHLIKTRGQQVTLRCSPISGHKSVSWYQQVLGQGPQFIFQYYEKEERGRGNFPDRFSARQFPNYSSELNVNALLLGDSALYLCASSLSPGRGLRGETQYFGPGTRLLVL.

This rearrangement joins TRBV12-5 to TRBJ1-4, with TRBD1 matching 8 bases. The germline V gene has CDR1 LGHNT and CDR2 FRNRAP. The CDR3 sequence is 15 residues long. The J segment lost 8 bases and the V segment lost 4 bases, leaving 9 bases of the junction unmatched. The CDR3 DNA follows: TGTGCTAGTGGTTCAACAGGGGGTATGGGGGAAAAACTGTTTTTT. Translated, it gives CASGSTGGMGEKLFF.

V gene TRBV7-2 combines with J gene TRBJ1-2; maybe TRBD1 (6 bases). The germline CDR1 and CDR2 sequences are SGHTA and FQGNSA. V gave up 5 bases and J gave up 14 bases, with 24 bases separating them. This CDR3 has 14 amino acids. The CDR3, as DNA: TGTGCCAGCAGCCCATCCGGACAGACTTGGGCTAAGACCTTC. Its translation: CASSPSGQTWAKTF.

The gene calls are TRBV19 and TRBJ1-3, with unresolved D. Trimming stripped 2 bases from V and 2 bases from J, with 4 bases between. The CDR3 loop spans 13 amino acids. The germline gives CDR1 LNHDA, CDR2 SQIVND (reference sequence). This chain's CDR3 is CASSIYPGNTIYF. CDR3 nucleotides: TGTGCCAGTAGTATATATCCTGGAAACACCATATATTTT.

V usage is TRBV19 and J usage is TRBJ1-3; 11 bases are a match to TRBD1. This CDR3 is built from 16 residues. CDR1 is LNHDA, CDR2 SQIVND, per germline (reference sequence). V shed 4 bases and J 0 bases; nucleotides not matched to a gene: 2. The CDR3 region is CASSRGQGASGNTIYF. CDR3 bases: TGTGCCAGTAGTAGAGGACAGGGGGCCTCTGGAAACACCATATATTTT.

CDR3 loop: CASSARGETQYF. The DNA for the CDR3 is TGTGCCAGCAGCGCCCGGGGGGAGACCCAGTACTTC. The rearrangement uses TRBV7-2 and TRBJ2-5, with TRBD2 as a possible D gene (6 bases). CDR1 SGHTA and CDR2 FQGNSA come from the germline V gene. The V end lost 5 bases, the J end lost 5 bases, and 9 bases lay between the germline ends. The CDR3 is 12 residues long. Variable domain in full (rest from reference TRBV7-2 and TRBJ2-5): GAGVSQSPSNKVTEKGKDVELRCDPISGHTALYWYRQSLGQGLEFLIYFQGNSAPDKSGLPSDRFSAERTGGSVSTLTIQRTQQEDSAVYLCASSARGETQYFGPGTRLLVL.

This chain connects TRBV9 to TRBJ2-1; TRBD1 matches 7 bases. V lost 3 bases, J lost 6 bases, and 6 bases stayed unmatched. The CDR3 consists of 14 residues. Germline loops: CDR1 SGDLS, CDR2 YYNGEE. CDR3 DNA sequence: TGTGCCAGCAGCGCCCAGACAGGGTCCAATGAGCAGTTCTTC. This sequence encodes CASSAQTGSNEQFF. Full variable domain (outside the CDR3, taken from reference TRBV9 and TRBJ2-1): DSGVTQTPKHLITATGQRVTLRCSPRSGDLSVYWYQQSLDQGLQFLIQYYNGEERAKGNILERFSAQQFPDLHSELNLSSLELGDSALYFCASSAQTGSNEQFFGPGTRLTVL.

This rearrangement joins TRBV10-3 to TRBJ1-2, with a weak D call TRBD1 (6 bases). V was shortened by 6 bases and J by 0 bases, with 17 bases between the two germline ends. The CDR3 loop spans 16 amino acids. Germline V lookup: CDR1 ENHRY, CDR2 SYGVKD. CDR3 region: CAISAEGGRANYGYTF. DNA of the CDR3: TGTGCCATCAGCGCAGAGGGGGGAAGGGCTAACTATGGCTACACCTTC.

The chain combines TRBV2 with TRBJ1-5, with D perhaps matching TRBD1 (6 bases). The V end lost 2 bases, the J end lost 4 bases, and 12 bases lay between the germline ends. The CDR3 runs 15 residues. In germline, CDR1 is SNHLY, CDR2 FYNNEI. This CDR3 is CASSELGGRNQPQHF. CDR3 coding DNA: TGTGCCAGCAGTGAACTAGGGGGTCGTAATCAGCCCCAGCATTTT. Looking up the rest from reference TRBV2 and TRBJ1-5 gives the full variable domain: EPEVTQTPSHQVTQMGQEVILRCVPISNHLYFYWYRQILGQKVEFLVSFYNNEISEKSEIFDDQFSVERPDGSNFTLKIRSTKLEDSAMYFCASSELGGRNQPQHFGDGTRLSIL.

This rearrangement joins TRBV19 to TRBJ2-7, with D possibly being TRBD2 (5 bases). CDR3 length: 14 amino acids. Deletions cut 1 base from V and 2 bases from J, with 9 bases between. CDR1 and CDR2 (germline): LNHDA, SQIVND (reference sequence). The CDR3 loop reads CASSIAGGPYEQYF. CDR3 coding DNA: TGTGCCAGTAGTATAGCTGGAGGACCCTACGAGCAGTACTTC.

This clone was seen only a few times. The chain joins TRBV4-3 to TRBJ1-6; TRBD1 might be the D (5 bases). Germline V lookup: CDR1 LGHNA, CDR2 YSLEER. The CDR3 runs 14 residues. Trimming took off 3 bases at V and 10 bases at J, with 13 bases between the two ends. CDR3 sequence reads: CASSQNDRGSPLHF. The DNA of the CDR3 is TGCGCCAGCAGCCAGAACGACAGAGGATCACCCCTCCACTTT.

The chain employs TRBV6-5 and TRBJ1-2; 7 bases agree with TRBD1. Germline V gene data show CDR1 as MNHEY and CDR2 as SVGAGI. V lost 6 bases to trimming and J lost 4 bases; unmatched junction nucleotides: 8. The CDR3 runs 14 residues. The chain's CDR3 is CASRRTGVSYGYTF. CDR3 nucleotides: TGTGCCAGCAGACGTACAGGGGTTAGCTATGGCTACACCTTC.

The chain uses TRBV5-5 and TRBJ1-4, with a tentative D call TRBD1 (6 bases). The CDR3 covers 20 residues. The germline V gene encodes CDR1 SGHKS and CDR2 YYEKEE (reference sequence). Trimming took 4 bases from V and 6 from J, leaving 31 bases between them. CDR3 region: CASSRLGIVKRTAAYEKLFF. Here the CDR3 DNA reads TGTGCCAGCAGCAGACTAGGGATTGTTAAAAGGACAGCTGCCTATGAAAAACTGTTTTTT.

The chain links TRBV27 to TRBJ2-7; D unresolved. The germline CDR1 and CDR2 sequences are MNHEY and SMNVEV (reference sequence). V lost 5 bases, J lost 1 base, and 9 bases lay in between. The CDR3 loop spans 13 amino acids. CDR3 DNA: TGTGCCAGCAGTCCCTGGAAGTCCTACGAGCAGTACTTC. This sequence encodes CASSPWKSYEQYF.

The chain couples TRBV5-8 to TRBJ2-2; possibly TRBD1 or TRBD2 for D (6 bases each). V gave up 4 bases and J gave up 8 bases, with 15 bases separating them. The CDR3 extends over 14 amino acids. Germline V lookup: CDR1 SGHTS, CDR2 YDEGEE. CDR3 sequence (DNA): TGTGCCAGCAGCAAAAACAGGGCGGGAGGGGAGCTGTTTTTT. It translates to CASSKNRAGGELFF. The full variable domain, rest sourced from reference TRBV5-8 and TRBJ2-2, is EAGVTQSPTHLIKTRGQQATLRCSPISGHTSVYWYQQALGLGLQFLLWYDEGEERNRGNFPPRFSGRQFPNYSSELNVNALELEDSALYLCASSKNRAGGELFFGEGSRLTVL.